This TCR beta chain originates from a study of OX40 agonist ivuxolimab in advanced cancers. As concerns this clone: The antigen is unknown.

Study-level findings and limits: Some patients who did not respond also had low normalized T-cell clonal expansion. Some of the lowest clonal expansion was seen in partial responders at 0.1-3.0 mg/kg.

The CDR3 sequence is 17 residues long. Patients were excluded for autoimmune disease history or systemic immunosuppression. Clones were read by immunoSEQ multiplex PCR, and TCRdb kept only the in-frame ones, dropping some. The top ten clones hold about 20% of a sample with some 80,000 clones, 90% to 95% of them seen once. Sequenced material: CD4+ or CD8+ T cells sorted from blood, taken in a trial of the OX40 agonist ivuxolimab. The chain joins TRBV21-1 to TRBJ1-2. TRBV21-1 is a known pseudogene. This TCR derives from an adult with an advanced solid tumor such as melanoma, head and neck, liver or kidney cancer. CDR3 protein: CASSTSRYGDPFYGYTF. The CDR3 nucleotides read TGTGCCAGCAGCACCTCGCGGTACGGGGACCCTTTCTATGGCTACACCTTC.